The subject of this entry is one TCR beta chain. The sample is drawn from a study of blood T cell repertoires in COVID-19. Study background: Some COVID-19 samples were acute and others convalescent; all came from the United States, Italy and Spain. PBMCs, B-cell-depleted T cells, or T cells provided the cDNA or gDNA that made up the material.

Allocation to cohorts depended on clinical history reported by the participants. The assay was immunoSEQ multiplex PCR, and TCRdb's table has in-frame clones only and misses some. Of about 130,000 clones listed, around 83% are singletons. This clonotype originated in a man aged 50-59 years who had recovered from COVID-19. The sequencing input was PBMCs or T cells enriched from blood (not recorded which).

The CDR3 here is CASSYEQGLLSNQPQHF. CDR3 nucleotides: TGTGCCAGCAGTTATGAGCAGGGATTGCTTAGCAATCAGCCCCAGCATTTT. V gene TRBV6-2 or TRBV6-3 combines with J gene TRBJ1-5, with TRBD1 as a possible D gene (5 bases). The ends were cut back, 3 bases at V and 0 bases at J, with 15 bases in the middle. The CDR3 is 17 residues long. From germline, CDR1 is MNHEY and CDR2 SVGEGT.